This T cell receptor (beta chain) was documented in a study of identical twins. Worth noting for this clonotype: The antigen is undetermined.

TCRdb called the 5' RACE reads again in MiXCR, with one record for every CDR3 protein. This table holds 200,000 to 250,000 distinct CDR3 sequences, roughly a tenth found once. The CDR3 is made up of 16 amino acids. Germline V gene data show CDR1 as DFQATT and CDR2 as SNEGSKA (reference sequence). V was clipped by 1 base and J by 4 bases, with 18 bases between them. Study findings and constraints: Donors were not followed over many years; analysis was cross-sectional. Models underestimated out-of-frame TCR alpha sharing in monozygotic twins.

The TCR sequence derives from a man between 50 and 59 years old in good health. The sequencing sample was made of memory T cells sorted from blood. The chain recombines TRBV20-1 with TRBJ2-3; D is unclear. The CDR3 bases are TGCAGTGCTAGAGGTGATGGTGGCGCTCGGCCAGATACGCAGTATTTT. Its protein is CSARGDGGARPDTQYF.